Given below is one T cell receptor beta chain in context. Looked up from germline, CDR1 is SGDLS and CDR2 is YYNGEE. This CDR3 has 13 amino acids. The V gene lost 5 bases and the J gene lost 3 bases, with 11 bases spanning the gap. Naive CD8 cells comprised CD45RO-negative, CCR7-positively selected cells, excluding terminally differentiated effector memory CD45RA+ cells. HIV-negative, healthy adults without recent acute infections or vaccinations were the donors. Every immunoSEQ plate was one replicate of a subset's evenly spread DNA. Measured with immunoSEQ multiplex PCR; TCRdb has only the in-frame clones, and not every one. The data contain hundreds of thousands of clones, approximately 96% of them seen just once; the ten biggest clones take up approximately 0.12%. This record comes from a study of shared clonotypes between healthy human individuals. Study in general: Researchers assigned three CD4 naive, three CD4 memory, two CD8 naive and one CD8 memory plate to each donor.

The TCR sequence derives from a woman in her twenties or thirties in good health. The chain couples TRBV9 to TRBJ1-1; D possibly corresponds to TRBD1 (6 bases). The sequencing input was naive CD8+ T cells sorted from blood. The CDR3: CASRDSGDTEAFF. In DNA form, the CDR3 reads TGTGCCAGCAGGGACAGTGGGGACACTGAAGCTTTCTTT.